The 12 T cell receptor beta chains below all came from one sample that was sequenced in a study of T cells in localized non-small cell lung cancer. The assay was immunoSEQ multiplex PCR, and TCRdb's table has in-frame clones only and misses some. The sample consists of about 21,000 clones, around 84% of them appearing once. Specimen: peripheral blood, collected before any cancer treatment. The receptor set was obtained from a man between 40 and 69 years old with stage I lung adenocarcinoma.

CDR3 region: CASSLLGGRGTEAFF. CDR3 nucleotides: TGCGCCAGCAGCTTGCTGGGGGGCAGGGGCACTGAAGCTTTCTTT. This chain uses TRBV5-1 with TRBJ1-1; a weak D match, TRBD1 (6 bases). CDR1 and CDR2 from the germline V gene are SGHRS and YFSETQ. The CDR3 totals 15 residues. Trimming cost V 1 base and J 4 bases, with 14 bases left between them.

The CDR3 protein is CASSLTSGHEQYF. CDR3 in DNA: TGTGCCAGCAGTCTGACTAGTGGGCACGAGCAGTACTTC. V gene TRBV28 combines with J gene TRBJ2-7, with TRBD2 as a possible D gene (6 bases). V was pared by 5 bases and J by 5 bases, with 13 bases between. Per the germline V gene, CDR1 is MDHEN and CDR2 is SYDVKM. The CDR3 spans 13 residues.

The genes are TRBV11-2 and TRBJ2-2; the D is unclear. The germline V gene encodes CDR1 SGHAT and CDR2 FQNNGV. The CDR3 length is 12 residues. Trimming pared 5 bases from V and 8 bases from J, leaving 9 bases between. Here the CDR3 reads CASSQMAGELFF. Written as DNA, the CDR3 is TGTGCCAGCAGCCAAATGGCGGGGGAGCTGTTTTTT.

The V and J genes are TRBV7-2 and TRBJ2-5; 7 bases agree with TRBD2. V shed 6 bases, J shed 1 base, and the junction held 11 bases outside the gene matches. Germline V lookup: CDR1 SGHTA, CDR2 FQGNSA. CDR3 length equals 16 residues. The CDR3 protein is CASRAQVGGVQETQYF. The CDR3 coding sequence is TGTGCCAGCAGAGCCCAGGTGGGAGGGGTCCAAGAGACCCAGTACTTC. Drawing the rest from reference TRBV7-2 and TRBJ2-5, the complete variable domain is GAGVSQSPSNKVTEKGKDVELRCDPISGHTALYWYRQSLGQGLEFLIYFQGNSAPDKSGLPSDRFSAERTGGSVSTLTIQRTQQEDSAVYLCASRAQVGGVQETQYFGPGTRLLVL.

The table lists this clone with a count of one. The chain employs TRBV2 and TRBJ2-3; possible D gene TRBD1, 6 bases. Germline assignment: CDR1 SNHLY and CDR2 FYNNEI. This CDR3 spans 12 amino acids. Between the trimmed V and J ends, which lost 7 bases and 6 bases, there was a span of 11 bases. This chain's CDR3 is CASKGEADTQYF. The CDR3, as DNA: TGTGCCAGCAAGGGGGAAGCCGATACGCAGTATTTT.

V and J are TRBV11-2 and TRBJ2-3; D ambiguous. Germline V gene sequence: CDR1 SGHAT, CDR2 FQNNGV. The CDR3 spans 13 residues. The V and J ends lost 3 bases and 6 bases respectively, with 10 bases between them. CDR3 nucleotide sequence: TGTGCCAGCAGCTTTTTTGGTGGCGATACGCAGTATTTT. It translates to CASSFFGGDTQYF.

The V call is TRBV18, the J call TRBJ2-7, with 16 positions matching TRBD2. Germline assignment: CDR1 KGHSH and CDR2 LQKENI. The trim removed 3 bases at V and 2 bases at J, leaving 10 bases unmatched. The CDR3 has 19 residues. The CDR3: CASSPAGTSGRAYTYEQYF. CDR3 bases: TGTGCCAGCTCACCCGCCGGGACTAGCGGGAGGGCCTATACCTACGAGCAGTACTTC. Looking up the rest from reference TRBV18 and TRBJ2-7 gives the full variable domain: NAGVMQNPRHLVRRRGQEARLRCSPMKGHSHVYWYRQLPEEGLKFMVYLQKENIIDESGMPKERFSAEFPKEGPSILRIQQVVRGDSAAYFCASSPAGTSGRAYTYEQYFGPGTRLTVT.

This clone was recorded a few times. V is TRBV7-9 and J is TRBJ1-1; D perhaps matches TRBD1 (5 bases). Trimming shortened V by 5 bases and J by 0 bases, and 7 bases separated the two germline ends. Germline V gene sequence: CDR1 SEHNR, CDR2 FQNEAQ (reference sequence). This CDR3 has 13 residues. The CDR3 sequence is CASSTQVNTEAFF. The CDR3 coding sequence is TGTGCCAGCAGCACACAGGTGAACACTGAAGCTTTCTTT.

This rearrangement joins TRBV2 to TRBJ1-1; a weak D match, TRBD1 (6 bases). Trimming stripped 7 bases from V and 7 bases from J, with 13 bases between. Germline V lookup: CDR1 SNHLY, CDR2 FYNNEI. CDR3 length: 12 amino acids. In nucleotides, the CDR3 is TGTGCCAGCACGACCCAGGGGTTTGAAGCTTTCTTT. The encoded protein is CASTTQGFEAFF.

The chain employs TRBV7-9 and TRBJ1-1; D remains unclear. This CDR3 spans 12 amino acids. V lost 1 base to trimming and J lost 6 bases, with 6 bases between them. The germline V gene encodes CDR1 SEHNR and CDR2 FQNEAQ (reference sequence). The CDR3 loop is CASSLVGPEAFF. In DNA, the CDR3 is TGTGCCAGCAGCTTAGTTGGGCCTGAAGCTTTCTTT.

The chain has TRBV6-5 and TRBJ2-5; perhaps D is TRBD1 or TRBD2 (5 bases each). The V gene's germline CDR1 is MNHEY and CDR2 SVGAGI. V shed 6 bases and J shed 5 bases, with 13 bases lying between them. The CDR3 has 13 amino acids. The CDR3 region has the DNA TGTGCCAGCAGGGGACGGTTAGGCGAGACCCAGTACTTC. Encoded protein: CASRGRLGETQYF.

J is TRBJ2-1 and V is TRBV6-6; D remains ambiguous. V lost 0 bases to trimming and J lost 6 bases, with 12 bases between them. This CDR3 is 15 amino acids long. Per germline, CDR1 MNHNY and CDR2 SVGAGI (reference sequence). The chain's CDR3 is CASSYSRTPSNEQFF. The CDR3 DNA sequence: TGTGCCAGCAGTTACTCTAGGACGCCGTCCAATGAGCAGTTCTTC.